A selection of T cell receptor beta chains follows, all from one sample in a study of T cell responses to AZD1222 COVID-19 vaccine. The repertoire was sequenced with immunoSEQ multiplex PCR; TCRdb's copy has only in-frame clones and lacks some. The table has approximately 110,000 clones, around 88% seen once. The sample here was peripheral blood, taken on day 0 of AZD1222 vaccination. These receptor sequences come from an adult in good health. The CDR3 runs from the conserved cysteine through the conserved F or W. Fields, in order: J gene, D gene, V gene, clone size, CDR3 DNA, CDR3 protein. D genes are given only for firm matches. Clone sizes are given selectively: once, few, many, or a class where the clone is expanded.

>TRBJ2-3|.|TRBV12-3/TRBV12-4|.
TGTGCCAGCAGCTCCGACAGGAGTACGCAGTATTTT
CASSSDRSTQYF
>TRBJ1-3|.|TRBV11-2|.
TGTGCCAGCAGCTTGGGGATCTCTGGAAACACCATATATTTT
CASSLGISGNTIYF
>TRBJ2-3|TRBD1|TRBV9|once
TGTGCCAGCAGCTTACAGGGGGCGGGAGATACGCAGTATTTT
CASSLQGAGDTQYF
>TRBJ1-2|.|TRBV7-8|.
TGTGCCAGCAGCTTAGGGGTGGATGGCTACACCTTC
CASSLGVDGYTF
>TRBJ1-1|.|TRBV7-8|.
TGTGCCAGCAGCTTAGTCTTGGGCCAGGGGACCTCCATGAACACTGAAGCTTTCTTT
CASSLVLGQGTSMNTEAFF
>TRBJ2-5|.|TRBV28|.
TGTGCCAGCAGTTCTCTCACGAACCTACAAGAGACCCAGTACTTC
CASSSLTNLQETQYF
>TRBJ1-6|.|TRBV19|.
TGTGCCAGTACTGTAGTAGTTGGGGGACGAGATTCACCCCTCCACTTT
CASTVVVGGRDSPLHF
>TRBJ2-7|TRBD2|TRBV4-3|.
TGCGCCAGCAGCCAAGGCTCCGGACTAGCGGGGAACTACGAGCAGTACTTC
CASSQGSGLAGNYEQYF
>TRBJ2-3|.|TRBV7-2|few
TGTGCCAGCAGCCTACTAAGGGATACGCAGTATTTT
CASSLLRDTQYF
>TRBJ2-7|.|TRBV19|few
TGTGCCAGTATACAGGGAGGCGAGCAGTACTTC
CASIQGGEQYF
>TRBJ1-1|.|TRBV27|.
TGTGCCAGCATGTATACAGGGAGGAGTGAAGCTTTCTTT
CASMYTGRSEAFF
>TRBJ1-4|.|TRBV2|.
TGTGCCAGCAGCCCCGGGACACAAAATGAAAAACTGTTTTTT
CASSPGTQNEKLFF
>TRBJ1-2|TRBD1|TRBV12-3/TRBV12-4|.
TGTGCCAGCAGTTATGACAGGGCCTATGGCTACACCTTC
CASSYDRAYGYTF
>TRBJ2-2|.|TRBV6-5|once
TGTGCCAGCACCCTACAGGGCAGCACCGGGGAGCTGTTTTTT
CASTLQGSTGELFF
>TRBJ1-4|TRBD1|TRBV6-5|.
TGTGCCAGCAGCCTGGGACAGGGAAATGAAAAACTGTTTTTT
CASSLGQGNEKLFF
>TRBJ1-3|TRBD1|TRBV2|.
TGTGCCAGCAGTTCACAGGGGGCGCGGGGAAACACCATATATTTT
CASSSQGARGNTIYF
>TRBJ1-2|.|TRBV29-1|.
TGCAGCGTTGACTCTAGGGTTCTTGGCTACACCTTC
CSVDSRVLGYTF
>TRBJ2-1|TRBD2|TRBV4-1|.
TGCGCCAGCAGCCAAGATCAGGGGCGGGGGGGCAAAAATGAGCAGTTCTTC
CASSQDQGRGGKNEQFF
>TRBJ2-1|TRBD1|TRBV29-1|.
TGCAGCCCCTTTGACAGGGTCCGCGATGAGCAGTTCTTC
CSPFDRVRDEQFF
>TRBJ2-2|TRBD1|TRBV6-5|.
TGTGCCAGCAGTCAGGGGGTACGGGGTGCCGGGGAGCTGTTTTTT
CASSQGVRGAGELFF
>TRBJ2-2|TRBD1|TRBV24-1|.
TGTGCCACCAGTGACCCCGGACAGGGGGCCGCCGGGGAGCTGTTTTTT
CATSDPGQGAAGELFF
>TRBJ1-1|.|TRBV15|.
TGTGCCACCAGCAGCGGGGGGGTCACTGAAGCTTTCTTT
CATSSGGVTEAFF
>TRBJ1-3|.|TRBV6-1|.
TGTGCCAGCAGTGAAGTGGTCAGCTCTGGAAACACCATATATTTT
CASSEVVSSGNTIYF
>TRBJ1-2|.|TRBV27|.
TGTGCCAGCAGTTCCCACCGACAGTTCTATGGCTACACCTTC
CASSSHRQFYGYTF
>TRBJ1-5|.|TRBV7-2|.
TGTGCCAGCAGCTTACTCGAAAGCAACGGTCAGCCCCAGCATTTT
CASSLLESNGQPQHF
>TRBJ1-4|.|TRBV19|few
TGTGCCAGCAACCCTTGGGGCAGGCAGCAAGAATCAACTAATGAAAAACTGTTTTTT
CASNPWGRQQESTNEKLFF
>TRBJ2-2|TRBD1|TRBV6-2/TRBV6-3|.
TGTGCCAGCAGTTACACTCCCGGGACAGGGTTCACCGGGGAGCTGTTTTTT
CASSYTPGTGFTGELFF
>TRBJ2-1|TRBD2|TRBV5-1|.
TGCGCCAGCAGCTTGGGCGCTAGCGGGGGGTGGGATGAGCAGTTCTTC
CASSLGASGGWDEQFF
>TRBJ2-4|.|TRBV14|.
TGTGCCAGCAGCCAAGTAAACATTCAGTACTTC
CASSQVNIQYF
>TRBJ2-3|TRBD2|TRBV2|.
TGTGCCAGCAGCAGACTAGCGGGGGGCCTAGATACGCAGTATTTT
CASSRLAGGLDTQYF
>TRBJ2-6|.|TRBV7-7|.
TGTGCTAGCAGCGCCCAAACCGTAGGGACTGGGGCCAACGTCCTGACTTTC
CASSAQTVGTGANVLTF
>TRBJ1-5|TRBD1|TRBV5-6|.
TGTGCCAGCAGCAAGGGGGGGACAGGGGTCAATCAGCCCCAGCATTTT
CASSKGGTGVNQPQHF
>TRBJ2-5|.|TRBV10-2|.
TGCGCCCGCAGTCCTCCGGGGGACCGGTACGGGGCCCAGTACTTC
CARSPPGDRYGAQYF
>TRBJ1-4|.|TRBV7-8|.
TGTGCCAGCAGCTTCGGTGAAAAACTGTTTTTT
CASSFGEKLFF